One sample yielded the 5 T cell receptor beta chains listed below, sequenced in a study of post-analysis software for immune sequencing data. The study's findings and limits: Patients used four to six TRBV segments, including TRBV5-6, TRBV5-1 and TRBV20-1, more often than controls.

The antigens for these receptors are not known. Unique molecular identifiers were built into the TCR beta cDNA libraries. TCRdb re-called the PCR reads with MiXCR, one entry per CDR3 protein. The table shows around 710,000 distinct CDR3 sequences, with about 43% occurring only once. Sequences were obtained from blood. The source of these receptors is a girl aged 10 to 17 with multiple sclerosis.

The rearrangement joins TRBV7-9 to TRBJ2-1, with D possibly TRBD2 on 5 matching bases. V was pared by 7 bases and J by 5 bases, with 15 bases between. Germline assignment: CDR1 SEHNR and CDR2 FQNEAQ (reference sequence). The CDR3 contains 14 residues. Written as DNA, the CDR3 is TGTGCCAGCATGGTGGCGGGTAAAGACAATGAGCAGTTCTTC. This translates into CASMVAGKDNEQFF.

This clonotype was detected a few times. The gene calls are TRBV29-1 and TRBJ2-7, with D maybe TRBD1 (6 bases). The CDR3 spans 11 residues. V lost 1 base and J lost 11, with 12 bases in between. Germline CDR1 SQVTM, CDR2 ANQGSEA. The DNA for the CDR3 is TGCAGCGTTGAAGTAGGGGGATTGGAGTACTTC. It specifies CSVEVGGLEYF.

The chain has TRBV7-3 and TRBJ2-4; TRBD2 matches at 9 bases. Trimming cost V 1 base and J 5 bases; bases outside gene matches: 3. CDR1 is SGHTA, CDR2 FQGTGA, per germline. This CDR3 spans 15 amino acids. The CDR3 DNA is TGTGCCAGCAGCTTAAGCGGGAGGGGGGAAAACATTCAGTACTTC. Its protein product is CASSLSGRGENIQYF.

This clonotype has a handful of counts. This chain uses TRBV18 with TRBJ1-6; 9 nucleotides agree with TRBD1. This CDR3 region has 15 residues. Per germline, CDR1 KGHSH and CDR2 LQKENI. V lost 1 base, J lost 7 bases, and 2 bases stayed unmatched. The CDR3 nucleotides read TGTGCCAGCTCACCACTGGGACAGGGCAATTCACCCCTCCACTTT. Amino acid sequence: CASSPLGQGNSPLHF.

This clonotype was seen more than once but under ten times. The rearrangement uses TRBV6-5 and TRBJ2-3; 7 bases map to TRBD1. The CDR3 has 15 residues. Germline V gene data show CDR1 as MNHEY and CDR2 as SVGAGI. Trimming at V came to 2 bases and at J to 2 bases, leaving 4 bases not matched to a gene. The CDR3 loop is CASSYADRVTDTQYF. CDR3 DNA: TGTGCCAGCAGTTACGCCGACAGGGTCACAGATACGCAGTATTTT.